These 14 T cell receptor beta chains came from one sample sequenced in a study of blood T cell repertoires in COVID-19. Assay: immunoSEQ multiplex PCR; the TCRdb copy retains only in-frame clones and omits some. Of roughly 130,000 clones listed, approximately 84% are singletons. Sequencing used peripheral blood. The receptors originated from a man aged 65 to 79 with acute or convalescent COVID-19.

The CDR3 nucleotides are TGTGCCAGCAGGAGGACAGGGAGGTCCAATAGCAATCAGCCCCAGCATTTT. Protein: CASRRTGRSNSNQPQHF. The genes are TRBV28 and TRBJ1-5, with 8 bases lining up with TRBD1. The CDR3 extends over 17 amino acids. Germline V lookup: CDR1 MDHEN, CDR2 SYDVKM. J gave up 0 bases and V 6 bases, and 10 bases lay outside the gene matches. Together with reference TRBV28 and TRBJ1-5, the CDR3 gives the full variable domain: DVKVTQSSRYLVKRTGEKVFLECVQDMDHENMFWYRQDPGLGLRLIYFSYDVKMKEKGDIPEGYSVSREKKERFSLILESASTNQTSMYLCASRRTGRSNSNQPQHFGDGTRLSIL.

The CDR3 loop is CASSEQGGASPLHF. As DNA, the CDR3 is TGTGCCAGCAGCGAACAGGGAGGCGCTTCACCCCTCCACTTT. The chain couples TRBV2 to TRBJ1-6; maybe TRBD1 (6 bases). Germline values: CDR1 SNHLY, CDR2 FYNNEI. V lost 6 bases to trimming and J lost 9 bases, with 15 bases between them. This CDR3 spans 14 amino acids.

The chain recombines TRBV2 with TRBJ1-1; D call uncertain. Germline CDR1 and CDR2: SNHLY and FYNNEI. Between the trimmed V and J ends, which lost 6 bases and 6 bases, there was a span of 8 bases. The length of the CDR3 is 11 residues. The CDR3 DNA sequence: TGTGCCAGCAGGAGCGGGGCTGAAGCTTTCTTT. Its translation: CASRSGAEAFF.

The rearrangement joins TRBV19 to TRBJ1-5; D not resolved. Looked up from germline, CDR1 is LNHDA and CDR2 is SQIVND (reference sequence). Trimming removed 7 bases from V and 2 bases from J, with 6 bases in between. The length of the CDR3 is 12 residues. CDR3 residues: CASKSGNQPQHF. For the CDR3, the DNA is TGTGCCAGTAAATCCGGCAATCAGCCCCAGCATTTT.

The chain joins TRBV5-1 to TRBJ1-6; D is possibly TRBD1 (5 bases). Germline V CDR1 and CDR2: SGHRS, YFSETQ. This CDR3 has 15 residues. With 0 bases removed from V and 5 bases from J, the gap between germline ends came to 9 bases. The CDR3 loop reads CASSLGAGNNSPLHF. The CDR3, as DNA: TGCGCCAGCAGCTTGGGAGCAGGGAATAATTCACCCCTCCACTTT.

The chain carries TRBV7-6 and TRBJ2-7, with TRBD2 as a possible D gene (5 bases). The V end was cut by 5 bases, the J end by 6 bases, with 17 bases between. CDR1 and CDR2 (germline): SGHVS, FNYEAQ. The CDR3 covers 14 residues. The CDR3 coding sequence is TGTGCCAGCAGCCCCAACCGCCAGGCGGGCGAGCAGTACTTC. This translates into CASSPNRQAGEQYF.

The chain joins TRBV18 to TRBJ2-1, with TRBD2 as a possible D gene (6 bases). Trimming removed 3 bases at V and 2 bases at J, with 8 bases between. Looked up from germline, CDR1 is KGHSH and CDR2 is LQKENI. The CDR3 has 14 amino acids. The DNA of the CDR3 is TGTGCCAGCTCACCGCCGGGGGCCTACAATGAGCAGTTCTTC. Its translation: CASSPPGAYNEQFF.

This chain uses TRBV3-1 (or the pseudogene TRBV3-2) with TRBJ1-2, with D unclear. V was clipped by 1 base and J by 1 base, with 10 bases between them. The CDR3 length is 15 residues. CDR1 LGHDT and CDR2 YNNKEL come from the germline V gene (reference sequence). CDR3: CASSQASQVNYGYTF. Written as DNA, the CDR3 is TGTGCCAGCAGCCAAGCTTCGCAGGTTAACTATGGCTACACCTTC.

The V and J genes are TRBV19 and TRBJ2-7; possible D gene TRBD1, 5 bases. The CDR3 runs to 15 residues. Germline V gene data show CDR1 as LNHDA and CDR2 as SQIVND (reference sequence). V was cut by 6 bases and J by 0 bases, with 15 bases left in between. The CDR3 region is CASSVAAGLSYEQYF. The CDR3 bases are TGTGCCAGTAGCGTCGCGGCAGGGCTCTCCTACGAGCAGTACTTC.

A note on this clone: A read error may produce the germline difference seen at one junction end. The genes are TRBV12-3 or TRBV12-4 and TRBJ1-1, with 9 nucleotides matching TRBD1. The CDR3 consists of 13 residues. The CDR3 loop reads CASTGTGHTKAFF. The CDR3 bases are TGTGCCAGCACCGGGACAGGGCACACTAAAGCTTTCTTT.

The CDR3 sequence is CASLPSGANVLTF. The CDR3 DNA reads TGTGCTAGTCTCCCCTCTGGGGCCAACGTCCTGACTTTC. The chain carries TRBV12-5 and TRBJ2-6; no clear D. The ends were cut back, 8 bases at V and 0 bases at J, with 5 bases in the middle. CDR3 length: 13 residues. Germline V gene lookup returns CDR1 LGHNT and CDR2 FRNRAP. Full variable domain (outside the CDR3, taken from reference TRBV12-5 and TRBJ2-6): DARVTQTPRHKVTEMGQEVTMRCQPILGHNTVFWYRQTMMQGLELLAYFRNRAPLDDSGMPKDRFSAEMPDATLATLKIQPSEPRDSAVYFCASLPSGANVLTFGAGSRLTVL.

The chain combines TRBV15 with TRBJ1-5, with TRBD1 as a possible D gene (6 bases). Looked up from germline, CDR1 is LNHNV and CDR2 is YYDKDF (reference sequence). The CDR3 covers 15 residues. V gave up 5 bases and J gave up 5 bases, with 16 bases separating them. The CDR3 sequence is CATSEDYREHQPQHF. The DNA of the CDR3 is TGTGCCACCAGCGAAGACTACAGGGAGCATCAGCCCCAGCATTTT.

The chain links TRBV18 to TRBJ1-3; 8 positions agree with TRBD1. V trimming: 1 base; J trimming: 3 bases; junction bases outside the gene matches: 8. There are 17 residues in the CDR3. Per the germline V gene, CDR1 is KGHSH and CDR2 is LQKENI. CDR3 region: CASSPLRTTGGGNTIYF. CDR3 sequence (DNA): TGTGCCAGCTCACCACTCCGCACTACAGGGGGTGGAAACACCATATATTTT.

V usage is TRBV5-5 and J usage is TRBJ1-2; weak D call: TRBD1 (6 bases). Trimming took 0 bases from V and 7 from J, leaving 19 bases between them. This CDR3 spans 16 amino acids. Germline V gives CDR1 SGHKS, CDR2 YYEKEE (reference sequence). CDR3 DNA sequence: TGTGCCAGCAGCTTGGGGCAGGGGAACTCTGGTCGTGGCTACACCTTC. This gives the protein CASSLGQGNSGRGYTF.